This T cell receptor (beta chain) was identified during a study of blood T cell repertoires in COVID-19. Study-wide background: Samples came from the United States, Italy and Spain, spanning acute and convalescent COVID-19. T cells, B-cell-depleted T cells, or PBMCs provided the cDNA or gDNA that served as material.

This CDR3 spans 15 amino acids. CDR1 and CDR2 from the germline V gene are SGHRS and YFSETQ. The V gene end was trimmed by 0 bases and the J gene end by 4 bases; junction bases not matched to a gene: 3. Original methodology: Scientists estimated how many nucleated cells there were by amplifying reference gene primers. Measured with immunoSEQ multiplex PCR; TCRdb has only the in-frame clones, and not every one. The V and J calls and the clone size are those of that table, but D and trimming were determined from the DNA. Of 80,000 to 100,000 clones detected, approximately 86% appear once; the ten largest clones hold about 17%.

The material sequenced was peripheral blood. The chain joins TRBV5-1 to TRBJ2-7, with TRBD1 matching over 11 bases. This clonotype originated in an elderly woman with acute or convalescent COVID-19. The chain's CDR3 is CASSLGDRGRYEQYF. The CDR3 DNA follows: TGCGCCAGCAGCTTGGGGGACAGGGGGAGATACGAGCAGTACTTC.